The 15 T cell receptor beta chains in this list originate from one sample, sequenced in a study of blood T cells in healthy people across ages. A second PCR, run for about 7 to 11 cycles, used a sample-barcoded 5' primer plus a J-beta primer mix. TCRdb called the 5' RACE reads again in MiXCR, with one record for every CDR3 protein. Of approximately 800,000 distinct CDR3 sequences in the sample, 20% to 25% were seen once. These data also formed part of another study, on T cells of mothers and their children.

Material: blood. These receptors came from a boy younger than 18 in good health.

This clonotype showed up just a few times. The chain has TRBV10-3 and TRBJ2-3; D uncertain. CDR1 is ENHRY and CDR2 is SYGVKD in the germline V gene. The V end was cut by 3 bases, the J end by 4 bases, with 11 bases between. The CDR3 totals 14 residues. CDR3 coding DNA: TGTGCCATCAGTGAACTAAACCCGGCAGATACGCAGTATTTT. The encoded protein is CAISELNPADTQYF.

This clonotype has just a few counts. This chain joins TRBV3-1 and TRBJ2-5; no reliable D call. The V gene's germline CDR1 is LGHDT and CDR2 YNNKEL (reference sequence). The CDR3 has 11 amino acids. V was cut by 8 bases and J by 5 bases, with 9 bases left in between. Written as DNA, the CDR3 is TGTGCCAGCGGCGTGTCGGAGACCCAGTACTTC. Its protein is CASGVSETQYF.

The rearrangement links TRBV20-1 to TRBJ2-5; D is possibly TRBD2 (5 bases). The germline V gene encodes CDR1 DFQATT and CDR2 SNEGSKA (reference sequence). The CDR3 covers 14 residues. V lost 0 bases, J lost 2 bases, and 10 bases lay in between. The CDR3 coding sequence is TGCAGTGCTAGAGATCGGGATGAACAAGAGACCCAGTACTTC. Protein sequence: CSARDRDEQETQYF.

In its sample, this clonotype was seen a few times. The chain has TRBV7-2 and TRBJ2-7; no clear D. The V end lost 1 base, the J end lost 2 bases, and 9 bases lay between the germline ends. The germline gives CDR1 SGHTA, CDR2 FQGNSA. The CDR3 is made up of 14 amino acids. In DNA, the CDR3 is TGTGCCAGCAGCTTAGTTGGGGAAGCCTACGAGCAGTACTTC. This translates into CASSLVGEAYEQYF.

This clonotype showed up just a few times. This chain connects TRBV12-3 or TRBV12-4 to TRBJ2-5, with no clear D. The DNA end is more similar to TRBJ2-7, so the J call may be wrong. The CDR3 loop spans 13 amino acids. CDR3 DNA sequence: TGTGCCAGCAGTCCGAATCAGAATTTCGAGCAGTACTTC. It codes for CASSPNQNFEQYF.

The table lists this clonotype with a few counts. The genes are TRBV7-8 and TRBJ2-6, with unresolved D. The CDR3 runs 17 residues. The germline gives CDR1 SGHVS, CDR2 FQNEAQ. Trimming removed 0 bases at V and 5 bases at J, with 14 bases between. The CDR3 region is CASSLALGRARANVLTF. CDR3 DNA: TGTGCCAGCAGCTTAGCTCTCGGTAGGGCAAGGGCCAACGTCCTGACTTTC. Looking up the rest from reference TRBV7-8 and TRBJ2-6 gives the full variable domain: GAGVSQSPRYKVAKRGQDVALRCDPISGHVSLFWYQQALGQGPEFLTYFQNEAQLDKSGLPSDRFFAERPEGSVSTLKIQRTQQEDSAVYLCASSLALGRARANVLTFGAGSRLTVL.

The chain combines TRBV4-1 with TRBJ2-7, with D possibly TRBD1 on 6 matching bases. The CDR3 is 13 residues long. Trimming shortened V by 4 bases and J by 3 bases, and 10 bases separated the two germline ends. Per germline, CDR1 MGHRA and CDR2 YSYEKL. CDR3 nucleotides: TGCGCCAGCAGCCCGGACAGCCTCTACGAGCAGTACTTC. Translated: CASSPDSLYEQYF.

In this sample, this clonotype turned up a few times. This chain joins TRBV11-2 and TRBJ1-4; the D is unclear. The ends were cut back, 6 bases at V and 7 bases at J, with 12 bases in the middle. Germline CDR1 and CDR2: SGHAT and FQNNGV. This CDR3 contains 13 residues. CDR3 nucleotide sequence: TGTGCCAGCAGGCGATCTAAGGGTGAAAAACTGTTTTTT. It encodes CASRRSKGEKLFF.

This clonotype was detected a few times. V and J are TRBV28 and TRBJ2-7; either TRBD1 or TRBD2 may fit D (5 bases each). Germline lookup yields CDR1 MDHEN and CDR2 SYDVKM. The CDR3 length is 13 residues. V was shortened by 3 bases and J by 6 bases, with 12 bases between the two germline ends. CDR3 residues: CASSLDGTSEQYF. The CDR3, as DNA: TGTGCCAGCAGTTTGGATGGGACCTCCGAGCAGTACTTC.

The rearrangement links TRBV3-1 to TRBJ2-1; D is undetermined. Germline loops: CDR1 LGHDT, CDR2 YNNKEL (reference sequence). Trimming removed 0 bases from V and 11 bases from J, with 11 bases in between. This CDR3 has 13 residues. CDR3 in DNA: TGTGCCAGCAGCCAAGAACCCCTAGGCCAGCAGTTCTTC. Protein sequence: CASSQEPLGQQFF.

This clonotype was detected only a few times. V gene TRBV7-2 combines with J gene TRBJ1-5, with 7 bases identical to TRBD1. J gave up 7 bases and V 4 bases, and 10 bases lay outside the gene matches. Germline lookup yields CDR1 SGHTA and CDR2 FQGNSA. The length of the CDR3 is 15 residues. The CDR3, as DNA: TGTGCCAGCAGCTCGTCGACAGGGTCCGTGCAGCCCCAGCATTTT. It yields the protein CASSSSTGSVQPQHF.

This clonotype was recorded once. The conserved closing phenylalanine or tryptophan is absent in this CDR3, likely reflecting a read error. This chain links TRBV9 with TRBJ1-6; no reliable D call. CDR3 size: 14 residues. Germline values: CDR1 SGDLS, CDR2 YYNGEE. V was clipped by 3 bases and J by 8 bases, with 12 bases between them. CDR3 protein: CASSAEMEDSPLHL. Written as DNA, the CDR3 is TGTGCCAGCAGCGCGGAGATGGAGGATTCACCCCTCCACCTT.

V is TRBV27 and J is TRBJ2-5; 10 nucleotides line up with TRBD2. This CDR3 spans 17 amino acids. Germline CDR1 reads MNHEY; CDR2 reads SMNVEV (reference sequence). The V segment lost 5 bases and the J segment 4 bases; nucleotides outside the gene matches: 13. The CDR3 DNA is TGTGCCAGCAGTCCGGGGACTAGCGCACCGCTAGTAGAGACCCAGTACTTC. Translated, it gives CASSPGTSAPLVETQYF.

The genes are TRBV14 and TRBJ2-1; a possible D gene is TRBD2 (5 bases). The J call may be in error: the DNA end matches TRBJ2-7 better. The CDR3 is 14 amino acids. Germline CDR1 reads SGHDN; CDR2 reads FVKESK. In nucleotides, the CDR3 is TGTGCCAGCAGCCAAGAATACTCGGGGTACGAGCAGTACTTC. Translation: CASSQEYSGYEQYF.

The chain uses TRBV30 and TRBJ1-1; unclear D gene. The CDR3 has 17 residues. Germline lookup yields CDR1 GTSNPN and CDR2 SVGIG (reference sequence). The ends were cut back, 4 bases at V and 4 bases at J, with 25 bases in the middle. The CDR3 region has the DNA TGTGCCTGGACTGGTTTGCCGGCCGAATATCGGAGCACTGAAGCTTTCTTT. Translated, it gives CAWTGLPAEYRSTEAFF.